This passage covers 17 T cell receptor beta chains from one sample sequenced in a study of cytomegalovirus exposure and HLA in healthy donors. The PCR used 60 Vbeta and 13 Jbeta primers. Generated by immunoSEQ multiplex PCR, the TCRdb table keeps only in-frame clones and is missing some. The data hold fewer than 250,000 clones, with over 60% observed a single time. The material sequenced was PBMCs. These receptors originate from a man younger than 30 in good health and CMV-seronegative.

V usage is TRBV27 and J usage is TRBJ1-2; D gene uncertain. The CDR3 extends over 12 amino acids. Trimming cost V 6 bases and J 0 bases, with 5 bases left between them. Germline-derived CDR1 and CDR2 are MNHEY and SMNVEV (reference sequence). This chain's CDR3 is CASRRSNYGYTF. For the CDR3, the DNA is TGTGCCAGCAGGAGGTCTAACTATGGCTACACCTTC.

The table lists this clone with a count of one. The V and J genes are TRBV5-1 and TRBJ1-1, with TRBD1 as a possible D gene (5 bases). Germline loops: CDR1 SGHRS, CDR2 YFSETQ. The CDR3 runs to 15 residues. The germline V and J ends were trimmed by 2 bases and 5 bases, with 16 bases remaining between them. The CDR3 here is CASSFDRPMGTEAFF. The CDR3 bases are TGCGCCAGCAGCTTCGACAGACCTATGGGGACTGAAGCTTTCTTT.

The chain is built from TRBV27 and TRBJ2-1; D is unresolved. The CDR3 has 15 amino acids. The V and J ends lost 3 bases and 1 base respectively, with 10 bases between them. The germline V gene has CDR1 MNHEY and CDR2 SMNVEV (reference sequence). The CDR3 nucleotides are TGTGCCAGCAGTTTTATTGGCCTTTCCTACAATGAGCAGTTCTTC. Translation: CASSFIGLSYNEQFF.

The V gene is TRBV13, the J gene TRBJ2-7; D may be TRBD1 (5 bases). The CDR3 is made up of 14 amino acids. V lost 2 bases, J lost 3 bases, and 11 bases lay in between. Per the germline V gene, CDR1 is PRHDT and CDR2 is FYEKMQ (reference sequence). CDR3 coding DNA: TGTGCCAGCAGCTTAAGGGGCAGGGACTACGAGCAGTACTTC. Translation gives CASSLRGRDYEQYF.

The chain recombines TRBV11-2 with TRBJ2-7; 7 bases match TRBD1. With 7 bases clipped from V and 5 bases from J, the junction kept 11 bases outside the gene matches. CDR1 and CDR2 (germline): SGHAT, FQNNGV. The CDR3 consists of 14 residues. CDR3 DNA sequence: TGTGCCAGCACCAAAACAGGGGCCGTCGACGAGCAGTACTTC. This translates into CASTKTGAVDEQYF.

In DNA, the CDR3 is TGTGCCAGCAGCGTAGGGTGGCAAACCCCGCCTGGAAACACCATATATTTT. Protein: CASSVGWQTPPGNTIYF. V is TRBV9 and J is TRBJ1-3; unclear D gene. The CDR3 contains 17 residues. V was trimmed by 0 bases and J by 2 bases, leaving 15 bases between them. In germline, CDR1 is SGDLS, CDR2 YYNGEE.

The CDR3 DNA sequence: TGTGCCAGCAGCTTCCTATCGGGAGGGAGCACAGATACGCAGTATTTT. Amino acid sequence: CASSFLSGGSTDTQYF. This rearrangement joins TRBV5-5 to TRBJ2-3, with 8 bases lining up with TRBD2. The CDR3 consists of 16 residues. CDR1 and CDR2 from the germline V gene are SGHKS and YYEKEE (reference sequence). V dropped 2 bases and J dropped 0; count of bases not matched to a gene: 5.

CDR3 sequence (DNA): TGTGCCAGCAGTGAAGCGAGGACAGGCCGCGATGAGCAGTTCTTC. Translated: CASSEARTGRDEQFF. This rearrangement joins TRBV2 to TRBJ2-1; 7 nucleotides agree with TRBD1. The CDR3 extends over 15 amino acids. With 0 bases clipped from V and 8 bases from J, the junction kept 7 bases outside the gene matches. CDR1 and CDR2 (germline): SNHLY, FYNNEI.

The chain carries TRBV2 and TRBJ2-2; possibly TRBD1 for D (5 bases). The ends were cut back, 4 bases at V and 1 base at J, with 10 bases in the middle. Germline CDR1 and CDR2: SNHLY and FYNNEI. This CDR3 comprises 15 residues. CDR3 sequence reads: CASSADSLNTGELFF. CDR3 DNA sequence: TGTGCCAGCAGTGCCGACAGTTTGAACACCGGGGAGCTGTTTTTT.

The chain employs TRBV6-1 and TRBJ2-7, with D possibly being TRBD1 (6 bases). V lost 7 bases to trimming and J lost 4 bases, with 11 bases between them. CDR3 size: 12 residues. Per the germline V gene, CDR1 is MNHNS and CDR2 is SASEGT. The CDR3 DNA reads TGTGCCAGCACCGGTACAGGGTACGAGCAGTACTTC. Translation: CASTGTGYEQYF.

The chain links TRBV19 to TRBJ1-6, with 7 bases identical to TRBD1. CDR1 LNHDA and CDR2 SQIVND come from the germline V gene (reference sequence). CDR3 size: 16 residues. Trimming took 7 bases from V and 0 from J; bases not matched to a gene: 6. The CDR3 loop is CASTQTGSSYNSPLHF. CDR3 bases: TGTGCCAGTACTCAGACAGGGAGCTCCTATAATTCACCCCTCCACTTT. Looking up the rest from reference TRBV19 and TRBJ1-6 gives the full variable domain: DGGITQSPKYLFRKEGQNVTLSCEQNLNHDAMYWYRQDPGQGLRLIYYSQIVNDFQKGDIAEGYSVSREKKESFPLTVTSAQKNPTAFYLCASTQTGSSYNSPLHFGNGTRLTVT.

The gene calls are TRBV6-1 and TRBJ1-2; tentative D call: TRBD1 (6 bases). The CDR3 is 15 amino acids. Germline loops: CDR1 MNHNS, CDR2 SASEGT. Trimming shortened V by 1 base and J by 3 bases, and 12 bases separated the two germline ends. The CDR3 DNA reads as TGTGCCAGCAGTGAAGTCGTCAGGGGAGACTATGGCTACACCTTC. Amino acids: CASSEVVRGDYGYTF.

This sequence joins TRBV5-1 and TRBJ2-2, with D tentatively TRBD1 (5 bases). CDR1 is SGHRS, CDR2 YFSETQ, per germline. The CDR3 extends over 16 amino acids. Trimming cost V 1 base and J 1 base, with 11 bases left between them. Written as DNA, the CDR3 is TGCGCCAGCAGCTTGTCGCCGACAGTGAACACCGGGGAGCTGTTTTTT. Protein: CASSLSPTVNTGELFF.

This clone was detected only once. This chain uses TRBV7-2 with TRBJ1-6; D gene uncertain. Germline V gene data show CDR1 as SGHTA and CDR2 as FQGNSA. Trimming shortened V by 2 bases and J by 9 bases, and 17 bases separated the two germline ends. CDR3 length: 16 residues. The CDR3 spells CASSLIEPRAGSPLHF. The CDR3 bases are TGTGCCAGCAGCTTAATCGAGCCCAGAGCGGGTTCACCCCTCCACTTT.

The rearrangement joins TRBV6-4 to TRBJ1-1; 7 bases are shared with TRBD1. The germline gives CDR1 MRHNA, CDR2 SNTAGT. Trimming cost V 5 bases and J 4 bases; bases outside gene matches: 4. The CDR3 length is 13 residues. The CDR3 loop is CASSKGAGTEAFF. CDR3 in DNA: TGTGCCAGCAGTAAGGGGGCAGGCACTGAAGCTTTCTTT.

The J gene is TRBJ2-1, the V gene TRBV29-1; 11 bases match TRBD2. This CDR3 has 14 residues. Germline V CDR1 and CDR2: SQVTM, ANQGSEA. CDR3 nucleotides: TGCAACGTCGCGACTAGCGGGACATACAATGAGCAGTTCTTC. This sequence encodes CNVATSGTYNEQFF.

This chain links TRBV9 with TRBJ2-1, with D perhaps matching TRBD2 (5 bases). The CDR3 is 14 residues long. Germline V lookup: CDR1 SGDLS, CDR2 YYNGEE. The V and J ends lost 0 bases and 3 bases respectively, with 7 bases between them. CDR3 sequence reads: CASSVELVYNEQFF. The DNA for the CDR3 is TGTGCCAGCAGCGTAGAACTAGTCTACAATGAGCAGTTCTTC.